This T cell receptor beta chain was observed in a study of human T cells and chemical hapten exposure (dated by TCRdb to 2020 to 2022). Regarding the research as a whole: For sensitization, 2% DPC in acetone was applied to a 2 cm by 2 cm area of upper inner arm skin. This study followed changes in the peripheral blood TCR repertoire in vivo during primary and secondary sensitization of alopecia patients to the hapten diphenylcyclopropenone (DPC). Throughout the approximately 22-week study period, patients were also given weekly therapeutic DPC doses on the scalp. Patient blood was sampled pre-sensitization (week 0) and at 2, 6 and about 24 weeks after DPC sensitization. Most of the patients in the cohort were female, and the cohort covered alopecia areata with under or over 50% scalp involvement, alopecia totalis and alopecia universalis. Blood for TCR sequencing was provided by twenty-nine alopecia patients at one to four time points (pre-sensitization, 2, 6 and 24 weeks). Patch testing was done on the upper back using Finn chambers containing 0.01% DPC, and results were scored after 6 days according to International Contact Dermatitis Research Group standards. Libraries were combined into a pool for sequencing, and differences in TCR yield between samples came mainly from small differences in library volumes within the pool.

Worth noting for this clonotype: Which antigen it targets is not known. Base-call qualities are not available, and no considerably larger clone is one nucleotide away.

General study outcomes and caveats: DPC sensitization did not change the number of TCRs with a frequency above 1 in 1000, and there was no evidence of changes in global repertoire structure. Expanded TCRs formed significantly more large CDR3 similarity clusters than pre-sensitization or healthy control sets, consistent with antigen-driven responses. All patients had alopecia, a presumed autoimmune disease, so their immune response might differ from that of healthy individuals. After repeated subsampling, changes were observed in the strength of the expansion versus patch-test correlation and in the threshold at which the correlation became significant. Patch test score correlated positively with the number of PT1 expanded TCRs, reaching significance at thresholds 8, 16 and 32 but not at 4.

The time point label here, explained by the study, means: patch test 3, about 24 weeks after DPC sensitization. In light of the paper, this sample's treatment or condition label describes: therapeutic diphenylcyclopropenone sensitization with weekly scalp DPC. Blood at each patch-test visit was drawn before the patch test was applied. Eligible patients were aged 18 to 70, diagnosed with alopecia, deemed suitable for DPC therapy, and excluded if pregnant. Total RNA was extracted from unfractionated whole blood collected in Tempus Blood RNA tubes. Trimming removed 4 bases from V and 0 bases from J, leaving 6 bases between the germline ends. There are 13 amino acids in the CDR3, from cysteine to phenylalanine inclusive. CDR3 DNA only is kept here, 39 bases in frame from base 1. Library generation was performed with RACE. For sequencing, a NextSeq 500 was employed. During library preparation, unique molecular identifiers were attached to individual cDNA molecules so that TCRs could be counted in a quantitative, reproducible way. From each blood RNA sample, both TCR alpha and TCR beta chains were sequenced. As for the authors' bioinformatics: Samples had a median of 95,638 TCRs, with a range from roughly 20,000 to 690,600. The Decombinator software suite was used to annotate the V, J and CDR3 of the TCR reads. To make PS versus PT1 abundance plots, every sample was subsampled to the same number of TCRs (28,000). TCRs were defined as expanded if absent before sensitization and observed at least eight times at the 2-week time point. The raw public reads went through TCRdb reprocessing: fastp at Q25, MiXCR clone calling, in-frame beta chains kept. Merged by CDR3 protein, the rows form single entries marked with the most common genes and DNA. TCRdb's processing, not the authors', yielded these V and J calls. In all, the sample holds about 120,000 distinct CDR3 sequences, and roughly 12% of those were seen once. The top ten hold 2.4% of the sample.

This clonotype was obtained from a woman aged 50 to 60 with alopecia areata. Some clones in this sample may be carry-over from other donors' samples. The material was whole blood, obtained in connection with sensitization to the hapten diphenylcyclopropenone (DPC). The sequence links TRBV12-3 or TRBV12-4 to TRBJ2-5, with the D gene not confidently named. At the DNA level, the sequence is TGTGCCAGCAGTTCCCCAAACCAAGAGACCCAGTACTTC. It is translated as CASSSPNQETQYF.